The rows below give T cell receptor beta chains drawn from one sample of a study of shared clonotypes between healthy human individuals. Profiling relied on immunoSEQ multiplex PCR, and the TCRdb table lists in-frame clones only, not all of them. The top ten hold roughly 1% of the sample, which has millions of clones, just under 95% seen once. Sample: naive CD8+ T cells sorted from blood. These receptor sequences come from a man between 18 and 29 years old in good health. Both conserved end residues are part of each CDR3. The D gene is left open where the match is weak. Size values are once, few and many counts, or a class for expanded clones, and some rows have none.

clone size	V gene	J gene	D gene	CDR3 protein	CDR3 DNA
.	TRBV9	TRBJ2-1	.	CASSVTGGIYNEQFF	TGTGCCAGCAGCGTAACTGGCGGGATTTACAATGAGCAGTTCTTC
.	TRBV5-1	TRBJ2-7	TRBD2	CASTEGAGGLYEQYF	TGCGCCAGCACTGAAGGGGCGGGAGGTTTGTACGAGCAGTACTTC
.	TRBV27	TRBJ2-7	TRBD1	CASSLHTGTGNYEQYF	TGTGCCAGCAGTTTGCATACCGGGACAGGAAACTACGAGCAGTACTTC
.	TRBV27	TRBJ2-4	TRBD2	CASRAGVWREGNIQYF	TGTGCCAGCCGTGCTGGTGTCTGGCGGGAGGGAAACATTCAGTACTTC
.	TRBV4-1	TRBJ2-2	TRBD2	CASSHLAVGELFF	TGCGCCAGCAGCCACCTAGCGGTCGGGGAGCTGTTTTTT
.	TRBV9	TRBJ1-2	.	CASISPGLHGYTF	TGTGCCAGCATCTCTCCGGGGCTTCATGGCTACACCTTC
.	TRBV27	TRBJ1-6	TRBD1	CASSLYRGEGISPLHF	TGTGCCAGCAGTTTGTACAGGGGAGAGGGGATTTCACCCCTCCACTTT
once	TRBV6-6	TRBJ2-3	.	CASSPSAGLADTQYF	TGTGCCAGCAGCCCCTCGGCAGGGTTGGCAGATACGCAGTATTTT
.	TRBV7-6	TRBJ2-2	TRBD1	CASSGDRAKNTGELFF	TGTGCCAGCAGCGGAGACAGGGCGAAGAACACCGGGGAGCTGTTTTTT
.	TRBV27	TRBJ2-1	TRBD2	CASRLAGGAIEQFF	TGTGCCAGTCGTCTTGCGGGGGGTGCAATAGAGCAGTTCTTC
.	TRBV6-5	TRBJ1-3	.	CASSLGDPGVYTIYF	TGTGCCAGCAGCCTGGGGGATCCAGGAGTATACACCATATATTTT
.	TRBV7-8	TRBJ2-3	TRBD2	CASSLERTSGSNTDTQYF	TGTGCCAGCAGCTTAGAGAGGACTAGCGGGTCGAACACAGATACGCAGTATTTT
.	TRBV13	TRBJ2-1	.	CASSFENEQFF	TGTGCCAGCAGCTTTGAGAATGAGCAGTTCTTC
.	TRBV10-3	TRBJ2-1	TRBD1	CAIRTGQGSRNEQFF	TGTGCCATCAGGACCGGACAGGGGAGTCGTAATGAGCAGTTCTTC
.	TRBV9	TRBJ2-2	TRBD1	CASSGRIQGTGELFF	TGTGCCAGCAGCGGACGTATACAGGGGACCGGGGAGCTGTTTTTT
once	TRBV7-6	TRBJ2-5	.	CASSPVVSRTGETQYF	TGTGCCAGCAGCCCCGTTGTGAGTAGAACGGGAGAGACCCAGTACTTC
few	TRBV28	TRBJ1-2	TRBD1	CASNFRDRGYGYTF	TGTGCCAGCAATTTCCGGGACAGGGGATATGGCTACACCTTC
.	TRBV25-1	TRBJ2-1	TRBD2	CASSVFTSGVSYNEQFF	TGTGCCAGCAGTGTATTCACTAGCGGGGTATCCTACAATGAGCAGTTCTTC
.	TRBV27	TRBJ2-2	TRBD2	CASSLLRLAGADGELFF	TGTGCCAGCAGTTTATTACGCCTAGCGGGGGCGGACGGGGAGCTGTTTTTT
.	TRBV9	TRBJ2-1	TRBD2	CASSPGTSGGDEQFF	TGTGCCAGCAGCCCTGGGACTAGCGGGGGCGATGAGCAGTTCTTC
.	TRBV7-2	TRBJ1-5	.	CASSLVAGAVTNSNQPQHF	TGTGCCAGCAGCTTAGTGGCGGGGGCAGTAACTAATAGCAATCAGCCCCAGCATTTT
once	TRBV4-1	TRBJ2-4	.	CASSQVQAVGLAKNIQYF	TGCGCCAGCAGCCAAGTTCAAGCGGTGGGGCTAGCCAAAAACATTCAGTACTTC
once	TRBV7-2	TRBJ1-1	.	CASSPFDGYTEAFF	TGTGCCAGCAGCCCTTTCGACGGGTACACTGAAGCTTTCTTT
.	TRBV14	TRBJ2-2	TRBD2	CASSPDSGGQGGELFF	TGTGCCAGCAGCCCAGACTCGGGAGGACAAGGCGGGGAGCTGTTTTTT
once	TRBV6-6	TRBJ2-7	.	CASSRPDSSYEQYF	TGTGCCAGCAGCCGACCGGACAGTTCCTACGAGCAGTACTTC
.	TRBV7-9	TRBJ2-3	.	CASSPPGEDTQYF	TGTGCCAGCAGCCCCCCCGGGGAAGATACGCAGTATTTT
.	TRBV30	TRBJ1-1	.	CAWTPGYTEAFF	TGTGCCTGGACCCCGGGTTACACTGAAGCTTTCTTT
.	TRBV4-1	TRBJ2-5	.	CASSLGGFQETQYF	TGCGCCAGCAGCCTCGGGGGCTTCCAAGAGACCCAGTACTTC
.	TRBV5-4	TRBJ2-7	TRBD2	CASSSLTSGSYEQYF	TGTGCCAGCAGCTCCTTGACTAGCGGGAGTTACGAGCAGTACTTC
.	TRBV5-1	TRBJ2-1	TRBD2	CASRPPGGQGNEQFF	TGCGCCAGCAGGCCTCCGGGGGGGCAAGGAAATGAGCAGTTCTTC
.	TRBV9	TRBJ1-1	.	CASSGDGGNTEAFF	TGTGCCAGCAGCGGCGACGGAGGGAACACTGAAGCTTTCTTT
.	TRBV6-5	TRBJ1-1	.	CASSYSGRGGTEAFF	TGTGCCAGCAGTTACAGCGGGAGAGGAGGTACTGAAGCTTTCTTT
.	TRBV5-4	TRBJ1-3	.	CASSPVPEGNTIYF	TGTGCCAGCAGCCCCGTGCCCGAAGGAAACACCATATATTTT
.	TRBV11-2	TRBJ2-7	TRBD1	CASSFHRDRLYEQYF	TGTGCCAGCAGCTTCCACCGGGACAGGTTGTACGAGCAGTACTTC
.	TRBV6-5	TRBJ2-1	.	CASSLPSPEQFF	TGTGCCAGCAGTTTGCCCTCGCCCGAGCAGTTCTTC
.	TRBV15	TRBJ1-5	.	CATSRVFSNQPQHF	TGTGCCACCAGCAGAGTTTTTAGCAATCAGCCCCAGCATTTT
.	TRBV6-1	TRBJ2-7	.	CASSPYKGAGYEQYF	TGTGCCAGCAGTCCGTACAAGGGGGCGGGATACGAGCAGTACTTC
.	TRBV28	TRBJ2-7	TRBD2	CASSLPGTSGGLNEQYF	TGTGCCAGCAGCCTACCTGGGACTAGCGGGGGTCTGAACGAGCAGTACTTC
.	TRBV10-3	TRBJ2-2	TRBD2	CAISPTPTSGANTGELFF	TGTGCCATCAGCCCCACCCCGACTAGCGGTGCGAACACCGGGGAGCTGTTTTTT
.	TRBV9	TRBJ2-1	TRBD2	CASSLAPGSGTSYNEQFF	TGTGCCAGCAGCCTAGCTCCGGGTAGCGGGACCTCCTACAATGAGCAGTTCTTC
.	TRBV5-1	TRBJ2-7	TRBD1	CASRPRQGPYEQYF	TGCGCCAGCAGACCCAGACAGGGTCCCTACGAGCAGTACTTC
.	TRBV19	TRBJ1-1	.	CASCHWTNTEAFF	TGTGCCAGTTGCCACTGGACGAACACTGAAGCTTTCTTT
.	TRBV7-8	TRBJ2-5	.	CASSLDGGTARETQYF	TGTGCCAGCAGCTTAGACGGGGGCACCGCCAGAGAGACCCAGTACTTC
once	TRBV7-8	TRBJ2-7	TRBD2	CASSETSGGFNHYEQYF	TGTGCCAGCAGCGAGACTAGCGGGGGGTTTAACCACTACGAGCAGTACTTC
.	TRBV28	TRBJ1-4	.	CASSDRDTGKLFF	TGTGCCAGCAGTGATCGGGATACTGGAAAACTGTTTTTT
.	TRBV11-2	TRBJ2-7	.	CASSLEGYEQYF	TGTGCCAGCAGCTTAGAGGGATACGAGCAGTACTTC
.	TRBV27	TRBJ2-7	.	CASSRLDSYEQYF	TGTGCCAGCAGTCGATTGGATTCCTACGAGCAGTACTTC
once	TRBV9	TRBJ1-4	.	CASSVAGGENEKLFF	TGTGCCAGCAGCGTAGCGGGGGGCGAAAATGAAAAACTGTTTTTT
.	TRBV19	TRBJ1-1	.	CASSIGGGNTEAFF	TGTGCCAGTAGTATAGGAGGGGGTAACACTGAAGCTTTCTTT
.	TRBV7-9	TRBJ2-5	.	CASSLEAGFGTQYF	TGTGCCAGCAGCTTAGAGGCCGGGTTCGGGACCCAGTACTTC
.	TRBV6-1	TRBJ1-6	TRBD1	CASSGGTGNSPLHF	TGTGCCAGCAGTGGAGGGACAGGGAATTCCCCCCTCCACTTT
.	TRBV30	TRBJ1-2	.	CAWRVRGGSYGYTF	TGTGCCTGGAGAGTCAGGGGAGGAAGCTATGGCTACACCTTC
.	TRBV6-5	TRBJ2-6	TRBD2	CASSPGLAGANVLTF	TGTGCCAGCAGTCCCGGACTAGCTGGGGCCAACGTCCTGACTTTC
.	TRBV6-1	TRBJ1-1	.	CASSEWSGRFQAFF	TGTGCCAGCAGTGAATGGTCAGGGCGTTTTCAAGCTTTCTTT
.	TRBV6-5	TRBJ2-1	TRBD2	CASSYSSGERVNEQFF	TGTGCCAGCAGTTACTCGAGCGGGGAAAGGGTCAATGAGCAGTTCTTC
once	TRBV7-5	TRBJ2-6	.	CARSLPPRGHSGANVLTF	TGTGCCAGAAGCTTACCGCCCCGGGGCCACTCTGGGGCCAACGTCCTGACTTTC
once	TRBV4-1	TRBJ2-3	TRBD2	CASSQVLAGGPLDGQYF	TGCGCCAGCAGCCAAGTCCTAGCGGGGGGTCCCCTCGATGGGCAGTATTTT
few	TRBV28	TRBJ1-5	.	CASSLEIQWDGPNQPQHF	TGTGCCAGCAGTCTAGAGATTCAGTGGGACGGACCCAATCAGCCCCAGCATTTT